This TCR beta chain derives from a study of T cell repertoires in cytomegalovirus infection. Worth noting for this clonotype: Its antigen is currently unknown.

The CDR3 is 14 amino acids. Trimming took off 7 bases at V and 1 base at J, with 13 bases between the two ends. TCRdb reanalysed the reads using MiXCR and keeps one entry per CDR3 protein. The sample shows hundreds of thousands of distinct CDR3 sequences, roughly 36% of them seen only once. Sequences were derived from cultured PBMCs, sampled from culture after CMV antigen stimulation. The TCR was taken from a human donor in good health (CMV status not recorded). Some clones in this sample may be carry-over from other donors' samples. The rearrangement joins TRBV12-3 or TRBV12-4 to TRBJ1-1; D remains unclear. The CDR3 loop is CASNTPPANTEAFF. The CDR3 DNA is TGTGCCAGCAACACACCCCCGGCGAACACTGAAGCTTTCTTT.